This T cell receptor beta chain was found in a study of beta chain features in type 1 diabetes. Since all of the isolated RNA was reverse transcribed, expressed TCRB transcripts were what got sequenced. The method was immunoSEQ multiplex PCR; TCRdb's version includes in-frame clones alone and lacks a portion of them. The sample yields some 220,000 clones, roughly a tenth seen once. J was trimmed by 4 bases and V by 4 bases; bases with no gene match: 10. Germline CDR1 SGHDT, CDR2 YYEEEE. CDR3 length: 15 amino acids. A sort by CD45RO/CCR7/CD25/CD127/CD95/CD27 yielded CD4+ naive, central memory, regulatory and stem cell-like memory cells.

Sequencing used central memory CD4+ T cells from blood. This clonotype originated in a man aged 18 to 30 in good health. The V gene is TRBV5-6, the J gene TRBJ1-2, with 7 bases that match TRBD1. The DNA of the CDR3 is TGTGCCAGCAGCCTACCCCGACAGGGAGCCTATGGCTACACCTTC. It encodes CASSLPRQGAYGYTF. Full variable domain (rest looked up from reference TRBV5-6 and TRBJ1-2): DAGVTQSPTHLIKTRGQQVTLRCSPKSGHDTVSWYQQALGQGPQFIFQYYEEEERQRGNFPDRFSGHQFPNYSSELNVNALLLGDSALYLCASSLPRQGAYGYTFGSGTRLTVV.